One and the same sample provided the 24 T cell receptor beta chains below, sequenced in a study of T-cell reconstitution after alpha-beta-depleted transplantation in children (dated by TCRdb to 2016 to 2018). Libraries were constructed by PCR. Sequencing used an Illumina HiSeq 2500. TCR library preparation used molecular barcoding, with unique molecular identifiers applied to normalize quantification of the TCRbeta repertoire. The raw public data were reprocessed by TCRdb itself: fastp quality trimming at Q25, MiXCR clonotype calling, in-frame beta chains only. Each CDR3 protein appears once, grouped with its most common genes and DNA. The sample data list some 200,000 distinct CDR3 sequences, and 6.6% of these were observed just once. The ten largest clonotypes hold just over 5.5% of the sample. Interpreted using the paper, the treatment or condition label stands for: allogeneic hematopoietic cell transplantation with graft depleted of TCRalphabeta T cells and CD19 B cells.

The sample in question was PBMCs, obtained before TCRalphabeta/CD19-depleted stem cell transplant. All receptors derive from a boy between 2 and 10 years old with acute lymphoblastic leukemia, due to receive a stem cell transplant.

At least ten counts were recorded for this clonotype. CDR3 nucleotide sequence: TGTGCCAGCAGCTACTCCGTACAGGGATTCGCTTCTGGGGCCAACGTCCTGACTTTC. This translates into CASSYSVQGFASGANVLTF. The V and J genes are TRBV7-9 and TRBJ2-6; perhaps TRBD1 as D (6 bases). Germline values: CDR1 SEHNR, CDR2 FQNEAQ (reference sequence). There are 19 residues in the CDR3. Trimming took off 4 bases at V and 1 base at J, with 20 bases between the two ends.

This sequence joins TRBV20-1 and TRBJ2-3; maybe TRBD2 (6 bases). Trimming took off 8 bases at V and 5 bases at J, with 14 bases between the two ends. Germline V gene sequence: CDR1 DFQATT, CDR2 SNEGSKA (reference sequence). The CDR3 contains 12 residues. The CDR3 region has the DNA TGCAGTACCCGGGAGTGGGGAGATACGCAGTATTTT. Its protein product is CSTREWGDTQYF.

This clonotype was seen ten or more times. CDR3 nucleotide sequence: TGTGCCAGCAGCTTCAACCAGGTTGAGCAGTTCTTC. Translated: CASSFNQVEQFF. The chain recombines TRBV11-2 with TRBJ2-1; D call uncertain. The V gene lost 3 bases and the J gene lost 9 bases, with 9 bases spanning the gap. CDR3 length: 12 amino acids. Germline V gives CDR1 SGHAT, CDR2 FQNNGV.

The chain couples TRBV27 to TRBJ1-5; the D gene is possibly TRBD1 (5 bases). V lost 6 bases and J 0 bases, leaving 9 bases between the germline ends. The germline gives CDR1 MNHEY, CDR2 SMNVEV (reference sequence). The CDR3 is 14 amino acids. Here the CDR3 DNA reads TGTGCCAGCAGAAAGGGGTATAGCAATCAGCCCCAGCATTTT. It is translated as CASRKGYSNQPQHF.

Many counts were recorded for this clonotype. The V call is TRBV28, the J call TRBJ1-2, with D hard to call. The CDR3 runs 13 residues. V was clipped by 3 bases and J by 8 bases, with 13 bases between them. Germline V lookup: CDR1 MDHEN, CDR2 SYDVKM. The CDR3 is CASSFESARGYTF. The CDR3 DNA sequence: TGTGCCAGCAGTTTTGAGTCAGCCCGAGGCTACACCTTC.

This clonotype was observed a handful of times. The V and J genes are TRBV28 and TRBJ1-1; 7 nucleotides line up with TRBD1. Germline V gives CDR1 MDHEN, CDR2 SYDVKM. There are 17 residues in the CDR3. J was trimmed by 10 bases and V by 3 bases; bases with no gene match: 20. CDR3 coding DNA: TGTGCCAGCAGTTTCATCTCCGGGGCAAACAGGGGAGGAAGAGCTTTCTTT. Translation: CASSFISGANRGGRAFF.

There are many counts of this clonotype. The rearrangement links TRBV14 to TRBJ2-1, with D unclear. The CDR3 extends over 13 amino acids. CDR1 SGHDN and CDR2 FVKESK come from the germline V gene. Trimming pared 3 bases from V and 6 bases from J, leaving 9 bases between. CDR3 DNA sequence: TGTGCCAGCAGCCAGTGGTACGGCAATGAGCAGTTCTTC. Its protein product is CASSQWYGNEQFF.

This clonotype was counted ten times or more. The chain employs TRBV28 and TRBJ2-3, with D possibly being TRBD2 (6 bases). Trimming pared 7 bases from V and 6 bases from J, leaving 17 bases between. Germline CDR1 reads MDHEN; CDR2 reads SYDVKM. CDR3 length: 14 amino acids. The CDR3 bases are TGTGCCAGCACCCCGGGAGATCTGATTGATACGCAGTATTTT. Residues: CASTPGDLIDTQYF.

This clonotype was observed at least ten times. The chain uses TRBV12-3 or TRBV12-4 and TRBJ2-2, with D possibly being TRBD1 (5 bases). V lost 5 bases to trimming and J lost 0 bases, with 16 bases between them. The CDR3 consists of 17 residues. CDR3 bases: TGTGCCAGCAGTCATGACCCAGACAGCGCGAACACCGGGGAGCTGTTTTTT. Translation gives CASSHDPDSANTGELFF.

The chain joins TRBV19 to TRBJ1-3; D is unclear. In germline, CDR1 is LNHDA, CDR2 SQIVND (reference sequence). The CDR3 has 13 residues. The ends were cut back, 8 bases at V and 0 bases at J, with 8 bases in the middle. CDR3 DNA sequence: TGTGCCAGTTTTAGTTTCTCTGGAAACACCATATATTTT. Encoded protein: CASFSFSGNTIYF.

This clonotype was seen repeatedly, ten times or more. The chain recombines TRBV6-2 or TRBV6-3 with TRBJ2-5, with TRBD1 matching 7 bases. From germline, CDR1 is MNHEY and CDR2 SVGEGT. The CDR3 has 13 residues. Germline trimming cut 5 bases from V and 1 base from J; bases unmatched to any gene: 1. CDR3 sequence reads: CASSAGGQETQYF. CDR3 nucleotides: TGTGCCAGCAGTGCAGGGGGCCAAGAGACCCAGTACTTC.

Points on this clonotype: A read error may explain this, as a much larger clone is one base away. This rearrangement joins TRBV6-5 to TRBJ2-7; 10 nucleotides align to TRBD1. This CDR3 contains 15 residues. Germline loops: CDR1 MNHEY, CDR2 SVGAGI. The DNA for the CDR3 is TGTGCCAACAGTTCCGGGACAGGGGCCTCCTACGAGCAGTACTTC. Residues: CANSSGTGASYEQYF.

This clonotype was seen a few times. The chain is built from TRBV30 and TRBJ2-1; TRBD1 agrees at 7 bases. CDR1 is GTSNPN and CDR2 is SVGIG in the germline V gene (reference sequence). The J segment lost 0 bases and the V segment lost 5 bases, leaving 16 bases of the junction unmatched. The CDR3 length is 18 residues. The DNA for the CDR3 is TGTGCCTGGGTCCCGCCGTTGGGGACAGTGAGCTCCTACAATGAGCAGTTCTTC. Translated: CAWVPPLGTVSSYNEQFF. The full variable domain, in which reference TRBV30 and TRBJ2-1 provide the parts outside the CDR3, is SQTIHQWPATLVQPVGSPLSLECTVEGTSNPNLYWYRQAAGRGLQLLFYSVGIGQISSEVPQNLSASRPQDRQFILSSKKLLLSDSGFYLCAWVPPLGTVSSYNEQFFGPGTRLTVL.

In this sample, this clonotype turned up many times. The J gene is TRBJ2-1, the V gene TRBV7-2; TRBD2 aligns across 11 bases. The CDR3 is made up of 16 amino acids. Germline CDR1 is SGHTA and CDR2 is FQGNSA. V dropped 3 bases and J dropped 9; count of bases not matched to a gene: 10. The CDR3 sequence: CASSLVGLAGGGEQFF. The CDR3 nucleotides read TGTGCCAGCAGCTTGGTTGGGCTAGCGGGAGGTGGTGAGCAGTTCTTC.

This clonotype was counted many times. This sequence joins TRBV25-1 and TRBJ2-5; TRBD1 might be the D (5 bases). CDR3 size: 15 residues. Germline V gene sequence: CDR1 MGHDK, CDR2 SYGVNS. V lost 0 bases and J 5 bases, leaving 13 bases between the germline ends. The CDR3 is CASSEYTGVLETQYF. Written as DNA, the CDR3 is TGTGCCAGCAGTGAATATACAGGCGTGCTGGAGACCCAGTACTTC.

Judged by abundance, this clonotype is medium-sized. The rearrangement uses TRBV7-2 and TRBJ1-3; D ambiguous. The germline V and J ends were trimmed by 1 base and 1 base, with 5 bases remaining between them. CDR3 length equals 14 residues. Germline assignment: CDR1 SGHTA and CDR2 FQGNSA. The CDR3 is CASSLGGSGNTIYF. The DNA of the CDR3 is TGTGCCAGCAGCTTAGGAGGGTCTGGAAACACCATATATTTT.

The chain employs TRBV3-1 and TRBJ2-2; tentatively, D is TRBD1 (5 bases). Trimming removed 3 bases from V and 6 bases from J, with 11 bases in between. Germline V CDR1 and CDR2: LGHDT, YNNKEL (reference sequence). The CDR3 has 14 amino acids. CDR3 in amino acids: CASSHRGQPGELFF. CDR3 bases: TGTGCCAGCAGCCACCGTGGACAACCCGGGGAGCTGTTTTTT.

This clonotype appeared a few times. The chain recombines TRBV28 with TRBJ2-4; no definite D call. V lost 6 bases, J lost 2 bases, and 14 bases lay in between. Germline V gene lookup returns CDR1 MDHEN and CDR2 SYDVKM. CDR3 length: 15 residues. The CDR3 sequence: CASSPVSRTKNIQYF. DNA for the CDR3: TGTGCCAGCAGCCCCGTAAGTCGGACCAAAAACATTCAGTACTTC.

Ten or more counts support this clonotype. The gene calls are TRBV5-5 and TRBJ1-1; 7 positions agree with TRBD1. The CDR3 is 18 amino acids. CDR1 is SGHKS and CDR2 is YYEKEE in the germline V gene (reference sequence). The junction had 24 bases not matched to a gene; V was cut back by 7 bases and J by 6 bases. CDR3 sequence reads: CASYPRGAGRQGRSEAFF. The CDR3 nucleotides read TGTGCCAGCTACCCTCGGGGGGCTGGTAGACAGGGTCGTTCTGAAGCTTTCTTT.

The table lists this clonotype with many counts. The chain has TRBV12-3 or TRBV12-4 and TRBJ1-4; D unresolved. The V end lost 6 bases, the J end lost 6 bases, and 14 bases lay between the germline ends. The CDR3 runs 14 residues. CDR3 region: CASSFRWGDEKLFF. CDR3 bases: TGTGCCAGCAGCTTTAGGTGGGGAGATGAAAAACTGTTTTTT.

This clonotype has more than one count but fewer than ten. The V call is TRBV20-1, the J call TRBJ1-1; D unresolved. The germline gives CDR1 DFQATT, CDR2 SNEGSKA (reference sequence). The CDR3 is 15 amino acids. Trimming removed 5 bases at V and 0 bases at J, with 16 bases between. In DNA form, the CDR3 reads TGCAGTGCTTTGGGGAGTCCAGGCTTGAACACTGAAGCTTTCTTT. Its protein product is CSALGSPGLNTEAFF.

DNA for the CDR3: TGCGCCAGCAGCTATAGCGGAGGCACAGATACGCAGTATTTT. As protein: CASSYSGGTDTQYF. J is TRBJ2-3 and V is TRBV5-1; tentatively, D is TRBD2 (6 bases). The CDR3 runs 14 residues. CDR1 and CDR2 (germline): SGHRS, YFSETQ. V gave up 3 bases and J gave up 1 base, with 9 bases separating them.

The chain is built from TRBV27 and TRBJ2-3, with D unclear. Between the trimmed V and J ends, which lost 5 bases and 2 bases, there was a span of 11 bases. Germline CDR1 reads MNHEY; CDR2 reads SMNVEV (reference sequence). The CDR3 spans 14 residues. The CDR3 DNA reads TGTGCCAGCAGTCTGGGCAGGACCACAGATACGCAGTATTTT. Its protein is CASSLGRTTDTQYF.

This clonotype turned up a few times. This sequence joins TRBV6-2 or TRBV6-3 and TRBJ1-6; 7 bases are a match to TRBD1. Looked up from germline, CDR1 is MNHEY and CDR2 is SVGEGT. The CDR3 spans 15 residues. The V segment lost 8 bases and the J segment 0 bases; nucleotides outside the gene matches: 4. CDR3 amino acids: CASRQGDSYNSPLHF. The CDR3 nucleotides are TGTGCCAGCCGGCAGGGGGACTCCTATAATTCACCCCTCCACTTT.